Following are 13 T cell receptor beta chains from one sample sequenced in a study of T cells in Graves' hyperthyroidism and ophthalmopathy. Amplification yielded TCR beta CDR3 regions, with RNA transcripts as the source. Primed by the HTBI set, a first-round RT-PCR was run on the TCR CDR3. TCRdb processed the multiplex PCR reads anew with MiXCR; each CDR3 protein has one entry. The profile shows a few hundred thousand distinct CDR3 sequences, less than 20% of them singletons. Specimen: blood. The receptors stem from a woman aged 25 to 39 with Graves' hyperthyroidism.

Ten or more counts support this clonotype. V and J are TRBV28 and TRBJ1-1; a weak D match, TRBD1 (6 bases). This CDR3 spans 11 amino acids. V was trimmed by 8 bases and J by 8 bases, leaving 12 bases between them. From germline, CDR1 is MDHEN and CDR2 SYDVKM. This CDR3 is CASRRGSEAFF. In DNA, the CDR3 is TGTGCCAGCCGAAGGGGGTCCGAAGCTTTCTTT.

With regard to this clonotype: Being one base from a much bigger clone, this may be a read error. The CDR3 protein is CASRPGTSYEQYF. CDR3 DNA sequence: TGTGCCAGCAGACCCGGGACTTCCTACGAGCAGTACTTC. This rearrangement joins TRBV5-5 to TRBJ2-7; a weak D match, TRBD2 (6 bases). Germline V CDR1 and CDR2: SGHKS, YYEKEE (reference sequence). The V and J ends lost 5 bases and 1 base respectively, with 10 bases between them. CDR3 length equals 13 residues. Variable domain in full (rest from reference TRBV5-5 and TRBJ2-7): DAGVTQSPTHLIKTRGQQVTLRCSPISGHKSVSWYQQVLGQGPQFIFQYYEKEERGRGNFPDRFSARQFPNYSSELNVNALLLGDSALYLCASRPGTSYEQYFGPGTRLTVT.

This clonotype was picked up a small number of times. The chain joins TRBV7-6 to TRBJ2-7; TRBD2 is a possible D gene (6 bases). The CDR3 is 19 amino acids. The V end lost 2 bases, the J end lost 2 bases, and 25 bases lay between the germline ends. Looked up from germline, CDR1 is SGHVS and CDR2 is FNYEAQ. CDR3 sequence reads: CASSLSRIDPASVTYEQYF. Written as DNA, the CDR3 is TGTGCCAGCAGCTTAAGTAGGATTGATCCGGCTAGCGTAACCTACGAGCAGTACTTC.

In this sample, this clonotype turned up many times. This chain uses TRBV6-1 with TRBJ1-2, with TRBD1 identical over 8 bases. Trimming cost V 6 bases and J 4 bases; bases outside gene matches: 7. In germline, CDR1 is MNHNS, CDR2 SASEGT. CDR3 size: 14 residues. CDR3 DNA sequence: TGTGCCAGCAGGATAGACAGGGGATTCTATGGCTACACCTTC. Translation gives CASRIDRGFYGYTF.

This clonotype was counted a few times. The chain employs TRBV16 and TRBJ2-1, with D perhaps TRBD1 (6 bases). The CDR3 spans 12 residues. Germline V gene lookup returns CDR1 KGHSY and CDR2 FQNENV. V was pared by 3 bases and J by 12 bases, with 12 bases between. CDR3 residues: CASSQGTGPQFF. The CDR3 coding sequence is TGTGCCAGCAGCCAGGGCACAGGGCCGCAGTTCTTC. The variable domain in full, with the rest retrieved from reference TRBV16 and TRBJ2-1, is GEEVAQTPKHLVRGEGQKAKLYCAPIKGHSYVFWYQQVLKNEFKFLISFQNENVFDETGMPKERFSAKCLPNSPCSLEIQATKLEDSAVYFCASSQGTGPQFFGPGTRLTVL.

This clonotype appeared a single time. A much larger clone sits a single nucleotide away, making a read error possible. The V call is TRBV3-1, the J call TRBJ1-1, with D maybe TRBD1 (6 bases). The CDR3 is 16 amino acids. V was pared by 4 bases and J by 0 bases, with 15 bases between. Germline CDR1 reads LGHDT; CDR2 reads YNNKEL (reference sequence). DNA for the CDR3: TGTGCCAGCAGCCCCCGGGGGGCCGTCATGAACACTGAAGCTTTCTTT. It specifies CASSPRGAVMNTEAFF.

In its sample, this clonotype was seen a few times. The CDR3 DNA is TGTGCCAGCAGCACAGGGACTAGCGGGAGTCTTACAGATACGCAGTATTTT. Encoded protein: CASSTGTSGSLTDTQYF. The J gene is TRBJ2-3, the V gene TRBV9, with 14 positions matching TRBD2. V dropped 4 bases and J dropped 3; count of bases not matched to a gene: 7. CDR1 is SGDLS and CDR2 is YYNGEE in the germline V gene. CDR3 size: 17 residues.

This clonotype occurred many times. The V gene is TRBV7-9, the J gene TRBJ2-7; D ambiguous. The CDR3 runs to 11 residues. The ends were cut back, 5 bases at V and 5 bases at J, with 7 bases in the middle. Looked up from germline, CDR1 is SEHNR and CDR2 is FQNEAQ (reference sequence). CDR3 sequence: CASSPLDEQYF. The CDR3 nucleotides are TGTGCCAGCAGCCCGCTCGACGAGCAGTACTTC.

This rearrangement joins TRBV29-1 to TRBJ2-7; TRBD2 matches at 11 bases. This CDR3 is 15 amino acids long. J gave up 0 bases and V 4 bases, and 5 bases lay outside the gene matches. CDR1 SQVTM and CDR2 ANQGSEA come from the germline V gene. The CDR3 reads CSVVAGGLSSYEQYF. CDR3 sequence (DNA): TGCAGCGTTGTAGCGGGAGGGCTCAGCTCCTACGAGCAGTACTTC.

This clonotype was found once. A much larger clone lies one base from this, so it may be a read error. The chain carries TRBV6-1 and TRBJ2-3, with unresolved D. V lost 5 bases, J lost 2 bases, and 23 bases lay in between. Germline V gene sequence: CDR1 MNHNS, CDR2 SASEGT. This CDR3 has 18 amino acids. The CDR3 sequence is CASSPFEFGQLNTDTQYF. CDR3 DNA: TGTGCCAGCAGTCCCTTTGAGTTCGGTCAACTAAACACAGATACGCAGTATTTT.

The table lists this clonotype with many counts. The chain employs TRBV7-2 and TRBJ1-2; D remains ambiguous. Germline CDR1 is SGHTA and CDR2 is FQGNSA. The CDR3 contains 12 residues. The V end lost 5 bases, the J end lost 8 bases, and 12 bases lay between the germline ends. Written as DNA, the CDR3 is TGTGCCAGCAGCCCCGGACCAGGAGGCTACACCTTC. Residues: CASSPGPGGYTF.

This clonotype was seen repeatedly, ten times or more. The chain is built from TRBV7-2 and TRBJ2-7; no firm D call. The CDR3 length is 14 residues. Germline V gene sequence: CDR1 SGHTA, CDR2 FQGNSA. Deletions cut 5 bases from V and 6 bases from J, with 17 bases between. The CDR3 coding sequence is TGTGCCAGCAGCGCACGTTTACTAAACCCCGAGCAGTACTTC. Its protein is CASSARLLNPEQYF.

The CDR3 nucleotides are TGTGCCAGCAGCCTCACCTTCGGGGGCTTCACAGATACGCAGTATTTT. Protein: CASSLTFGGFTDTQYF. The rearrangement uses TRBV7-8 and TRBJ2-3, with D perhaps being TRBD1 or TRBD2 (6 bases each). The CDR3 extends over 16 amino acids. V was trimmed by 5 bases and J by 2 bases, leaving 17 bases between them. The germline CDR1 and CDR2 sequences are SGHVS and FQNEAQ.